The 32 T cell receptor beta chains presented below share a single source sample, sequenced in a study of OX40 agonist ivuxolimab in advanced cancers. The method was immunoSEQ multiplex PCR; TCRdb's version includes in-frame clones alone and lacks a portion of them. The sample consists of around 56,000 clones, around 82% of them appearing once. The material sequenced was CD4+ or CD8+ T cells sorted from blood, taken in a trial of the OX40 agonist ivuxolimab. The source of these receptors is an adult with an advanced solid tumor such as melanoma, head and neck, liver or kidney cancer.

The chain links TRBV6-6 to TRBJ1-2; tentatively, D is TRBD1 (5 bases). CDR1 is MNHNY, CDR2 SVGAGI, per germline (reference sequence). Trimming took 6 bases from V and 0 from J, leaving 17 bases between them. CDR3 length: 16 amino acids. The CDR3 loop is CASRPTRTLANYGYTF. DNA of the CDR3: TGTGCCAGCAGGCCCACAAGGACACTTGCTAACTATGGCTACACCTTC.

This clone appeared a few times. J is TRBJ2-7 and V is TRBV19; a possible D gene is TRBD1 (5 bases). The CDR3 loop spans 13 amino acids. V lost 7 bases, J lost 6 bases, and 16 bases lay in between. Germline CDR1 is LNHDA and CDR2 is SQIVND (reference sequence). CDR3 in DNA: TGTGCCAGTAAGGGGCCAGGGTTGACCGAGCAGTACTTC. This sequence encodes CASKGPGLTEQYF.

The rearrangement joins TRBV5-1 to TRBJ1-4; a possible D gene is TRBD1 (6 bases). The germline V gene has CDR1 SGHRS and CDR2 YFSETQ. The CDR3 runs to 17 residues. Trimming stripped 1 base from V and 5 bases from J, with 18 bases between. In nucleotides, the CDR3 is TGCGCCAGCAGCTTGAGGGTGATCGGGCAGGGGAATGAAAAACTGTTTTTT. This encodes CASSLRVIGQGNEKLFF.

The chain is built from TRBV7-9 and TRBJ2-1; the D is unclear. The CDR3 contains 17 residues. CDR1 and CDR2 (germline): SEHNR, FQNEAQ (reference sequence). Trimming took off 4 bases at V and 6 bases at J, with 22 bases between the two ends. The DNA of the CDR3 is TGTGCCAGCAGCTATCTGCGAGGAGAACTCTTTTCCAATGAGCAGTTCTTC. This encodes CASSYLRGELFSNEQFF.

In the case of this clone: Mismatch with germline at one junction end may stem from a read error. The gene calls are TRBV30 and TRBJ1-2, with a weak D call TRBD1 (5 bases). The length of the CDR3 is 11 residues. Germline V lookup: CDR1 GTSNPN, CDR2 SVGIG (reference sequence). The CDR3 here is CAWSVQVDFHF. The CDR3 DNA reads TGTGCCTGGAGTGTACAGGTAGACTTCCACTTC.

This clone came up once. The V call is TRBV6-1, the J call TRBJ1-1; TRBD1 agrees at 8 bases. This CDR3 region has 11 residues. Germline loops: CDR1 MNHNS, CDR2 SASEGT. The V gene end was trimmed by 8 bases and the J gene end by 10 bases; junction bases not matched to a gene: 6. CDR3 coding DNA: TGTGCCAGCTCAGGGGGCTTTCGAGCTTTCTTT. It encodes CASSGGFRAFF.

J is TRBJ2-7 and V is TRBV5-6; the match to TRBD1 covers 9 bases. The CDR3 length is 16 residues. In germline, CDR1 is SGHDT, CDR2 YYEEEE. Trimming removed 3 bases from V and 2 bases from J; junction bases left unmatched: 9. DNA for the CDR3: TGTGCCAGCAGCTCGACCGGGACAGGGATAACCTACGAGCAGTACTTC. Protein product: CASSSTGTGITYEQYF. The full variable domain, in which reference TRBV5-6 and TRBJ2-7 provide the parts outside the CDR3, is DAGVTQSPTHLIKTRGQQVTLRCSPKSGHDTVSWYQQALGQGPQFIFQYYEEEERQRGNFPDRFSGHQFPNYSSELNVNALLLGDSALYLCASSSTGTGITYEQYFGPGTRLTVT.

The chain links TRBV7-9 to TRBJ2-7; TRBD1 matches at 11 bases. With 1 base clipped from V and 6 bases from J, the junction kept 5 bases outside the gene matches. The CDR3 consists of 15 residues. CDR1 and CDR2 from the germline V gene are SEHNR and FQNEAQ (reference sequence). CDR3 sequence: CASSLDGQGAGEQYF. The CDR3 DNA is TGTGCCAGCAGCTTAGACGGACAGGGGGCAGGCGAGCAGTACTTC. The variable domain in full, completed from reference TRBV7-9 and TRBJ2-7, reads DTGVSQNPRHKITKRGQNVTFRCDPISEHNRLYWYRQTLGQGPEFLTYFQNEAQLEKSRLLSDRFSAERPKGSFSTLEIQRTEQGDSAMYLCASSLDGQGAGEQYFGPGTRLTVT.

This sequence joins TRBV9 and TRBJ2-2; TRBD2 might be the D (7 bases). The germline V gene encodes CDR1 SGDLS and CDR2 YYNGEE. This CDR3 is built from 18 residues. V was clipped by 4 bases and J by 6 bases, with 25 bases between them. The CDR3, as DNA: TGTGCCAGCAGCCCCCGAGTTGGCGGGGGCCCCCATGCCGGGGAGCTGTTTTTT. Its translation: CASSPRVGGGPHAGELFF. Together with reference TRBV9 and TRBJ2-2, the CDR3 gives the full variable domain: DSGVTQTPKHLITATGQRVTLRCSPRSGDLSVYWYQQSLDQGLQFLIQYYNGEERAKGNILERFSAQQFPDLHSELNLSSLELGDSALYFCASSPRVGGGPHAGELFFGEGSRLTVL.

This clone was found once. The genes are TRBV9 and TRBJ2-5; TRBD2 matches at 7 bases. J gave up 1 base and V 4 bases, and 7 bases lay outside the gene matches. This CDR3 region has 15 residues. Germline V lookup: CDR1 SGDLS, CDR2 YYNGEE. The CDR3 region is CASSPQTSSQETQYF. For the CDR3, the DNA is TGTGCCAGCAGCCCGCAGACTAGCAGCCAAGAGACCCAGTACTTC.

The chain links TRBV11-1 to TRBJ1-1; no clear D. V lost 1 base and J 1 base, leaving 10 bases between the germline ends. CDR1 is SGHAT, CDR2 FQDESV, per germline (reference sequence). The CDR3 spans 15 residues. The CDR3 coding sequence is TGTGCCAGCAGCTTAGGCAAACCACGGAACACTGAAGCTTTCTTT. This gives the protein CASSLGKPRNTEAFF.

The J gene is TRBJ1-4, the V gene TRBV7-8, with 11 bases matching TRBD1. V shed 5 bases, J shed 5 bases, and the junction held 4 bases outside the gene matches. This CDR3 region has 15 residues. Germline assignment: CDR1 SGHVS and CDR2 FQNEAQ. The CDR3 DNA is TGTGCCAGCAGCGAACGGACAGGGGGCAATGAAAAACTGTTTTTT. Translated, it gives CASSERTGGNEKLFF.

The table lists this clone with a count of one. The chain couples TRBV12-5 to TRBJ1-1; TRBD1 is a possible D gene (6 bases). CDR3 length: 15 amino acids. CDR1 is LGHNT and CDR2 is FRNRAP in the germline V gene. V was trimmed by 5 bases and J by 5 bases, leaving 18 bases between them. This CDR3 is CASGPTGAGRTEAFF. CDR3 in DNA: TGTGCTAGTGGTCCCACGGGGGCAGGAAGGACTGAAGCTTTCTTT.

The chain couples TRBV5-1 to TRBJ2-5; 9 nucleotides agree with TRBD1. The CDR3 has 15 residues. The germline CDR1 and CDR2 sequences are SGHRS and YFSETQ. V shed 0 bases, J shed 4 bases, and the junction held 4 bases outside the gene matches. The CDR3 sequence: CASSLGDRDGETQYF. In DNA, the CDR3 is TGCGCCAGCAGCTTGGGGGACAGGGATGGAGAGACCCAGTACTTC. Based on the CDR3 plus reference TRBV5-1 and TRBJ2-5, the full variable domain is KAGVTQTPRYLIKTRGQQVTLSCSPISGHRSVSWYQQTPGQGLQFLFEYFSETQRNKGNFPGRFSGRQFSNSRSEMNVSTLELGDSALYLCASSLGDRDGETQYFGPGTRLLVL.

The chain recombines TRBV7-9 with TRBJ1-6; a possible D gene is TRBD1 (5 bases). Between the trimmed V and J ends, which lost 5 bases and 14 bases, there was a span of 22 bases. CDR1 is SEHNR, CDR2 FQNEAQ, per germline (reference sequence). The CDR3 sequence is 15 residues long. Here the CDR3 reads CASSGGTAGRGTLHF. CDR3 sequence (DNA): TGTGCCAGCAGCGGCGGGACGGCGGGTCGGGGCACCCTCCACTTT.

The chain carries TRBV5-6 and TRBJ2-5; 9 bases fit TRBD2. V gave up 4 bases and J gave up 2 bases; unmatched junction bases: 3. CDR3 length: 14 residues. The V gene's germline CDR1 is SGHDT and CDR2 YYEEEE. The CDR3: CASSRAGGQETQYF. The CDR3 DNA reads as TGTGCCAGCAGCAGGGCGGGAGGGCAAGAGACCCAGTACTTC.

The V gene is TRBV5-5, the J gene TRBJ1-2; TRBD1 agrees at 8 bases. The CDR3 spans 13 residues. V lost 4 bases and J lost 4; bases outside the gene matches: 3. Germline V gene sequence: CDR1 SGHKS, CDR2 YYEKEE (reference sequence). The CDR3 bases are TGTGCCAGCAGCCCGACAGGGGCCTATGGCTACACCTTC. As protein: CASSPTGAYGYTF.

The chain has TRBV4-3 and TRBJ1-3; D is ambiguous. The germline gives CDR1 LGHNA, CDR2 YSLEER. There are 15 residues in the CDR3. V was pared by 0 bases and J by 2 bases, with 8 bases between. CDR3 residues: CASSQEWTTGNTIYF. The CDR3 DNA is TGCGCCAGCAGCCAAGAGTGGACTACTGGAAACACCATATATTTT.

A few counts support this clone. The chain joins TRBV2 to TRBJ1-5; TRBD1 matches at 7 bases. V was pared by 5 bases and J by 2 bases, with 6 bases of the junction left unmatched. Germline V lookup: CDR1 SNHLY, CDR2 FYNNEI. The CDR3 runs 15 residues. The CDR3 sequence is CASSSDRDRNQPQHF. The CDR3 coding sequence is TGTGCCAGCAGTTCCGACAGGGATCGCAATCAGCCCCAGCATTTT.

This clone appeared a few times. The chain recombines TRBV4-3 with TRBJ1-2, with D unresolved. V was shortened by 6 bases and J by 5 bases, with 16 bases between the two germline ends. The germline V gene encodes CDR1 LGHNA and CDR2 YSLEER. The CDR3 is 14 amino acids. The CDR3 bases are TGCGCCAGCAGTCAGATGGACGGACCGTATGGCTACACCTTC. It translates to CASSQMDGPYGYTF.

Written as DNA, the CDR3 is TGTGCCAGCAGCCGTGGACCGAACACCAGGGATACGCAGTATTTT. Its translation: CASSRGPNTRDTQYF. This chain uses TRBV28 with TRBJ2-3, with D unresolved. Germline assignment: CDR1 MDHEN and CDR2 SYDVKM. CDR3 length: 15 amino acids. V was cut by 6 bases and J by 6 bases, with 19 bases left in between.

This rearrangement joins TRBV5-6 to TRBJ1-2, with D perhaps TRBD1 (5 bases). CDR3 length equals 16 residues. Germline loops: CDR1 SGHDT, CDR2 YYEEEE. The V gene lost 0 bases and the J gene lost 4 bases, with 16 bases spanning the gap. The CDR3 sequence is CASSLDGIGQLYGYTF. In nucleotides, the CDR3 is TGTGCCAGCAGCTTGGACGGTATAGGACAACTCTATGGCTACACCTTC.

The chain joins TRBV4-3 to TRBJ1-5; D gene unclear. The CDR3 totals 13 residues. Germline assignment: CDR1 LGHNA and CDR2 YSLEER. V was clipped by 2 bases and J by 7 bases, with 9 bases between them. The CDR3 loop reads CASSQTPDQPQHF. The CDR3 DNA reads TGCGCCAGCAGCCAAACCCCCGACCAGCCCCAGCATTTT.

The chain carries TRBV15 and TRBJ2-7, with a possible D match to TRBD1 (7 bases). The CDR3 is made up of 13 amino acids. Germline V CDR1 and CDR2: LNHNV, YYDKDF (reference sequence). Trimming stripped 9 bases from V and 1 base from J, with 13 bases between. The CDR3 here is CATRQGGSYEQYF. The CDR3 region has the DNA TGTGCCACAAGACAGGGAGGTTCCTACGAGCAGTACTTC.

The gene calls are TRBV7-2 and TRBJ1-1; D uncertain. The CDR3 runs 13 residues. Germline lookup yields CDR1 SGHTA and CDR2 FQGNSA. Trimming removed 3 bases from V and 3 bases from J, with 8 bases in between. CDR3 residues: CASSFGVDTEAFF. The DNA of the CDR3 is TGTGCCAGCAGCTTCGGGGTCGACACTGAAGCTTTCTTT.

The V gene is TRBV5-6, the J gene TRBJ1-2; D is undetermined. Deletions cut 4 bases from V and 2 bases from J, with 15 bases between. Germline CDR1 reads SGHDT; CDR2 reads YYEEEE. The CDR3 covers 15 residues. This chain's CDR3 is CASSPPRRQNYGYTF. CDR3 sequence (DNA): TGTGCCAGCAGCCCGCCTCGACGGCAGAACTATGGCTACACCTTC.

The chain carries TRBV6-6 and TRBJ1-2, with D perhaps TRBD1 (5 bases). The CDR3 totals 15 residues. Between the trimmed V and J ends, which lost 4 bases and 8 bases, there was a span of 20 bases. Germline-derived CDR1 and CDR2 are MNHNY and SVGAGI (reference sequence). Here the CDR3 reads CASSSPQVPRGGYTF. The CDR3 DNA sequence: TGTGCCAGCAGTTCCCCACAGGTCCCCCGGGGGGGCTACACCTTC.

This clone was picked up one time. The gene calls are TRBV6-1 and TRBJ1-5; D ambiguous. The V and J ends lost 9 bases and 11 bases respectively, with 17 bases between them. The CDR3 loop spans 12 amino acids. Looked up from germline, CDR1 is MNHNS and CDR2 is SASEGT. The CDR3 coding sequence is TGTGCCAGTTCAAACAGTTACAGAGCCCAGCATTTT. It specifies CASSNSYRAQHF.

V is TRBV4-1 and J is TRBJ2-1, with D tentatively TRBD2 (5 bases). The CDR3 contains 16 residues. Germline CDR1 reads MGHRA; CDR2 reads YSYEKL. V was shortened by 5 bases and J by 7 bases, with 21 bases between the two germline ends. The CDR3: CASSRLIPPLGNEQFF. CDR3 DNA sequence: TGCGCCAGCAGCAGACTAATACCCCCTCTTGGGAATGAGCAGTTCTTC.

The V call is TRBV28, the J call TRBJ2-2; 9 bases are shared with TRBD1. This CDR3 region has 14 residues. V lost 5 bases, J lost 5 bases, and 3 bases stayed unmatched. Germline CDR1 and CDR2: MDHEN and SYDVKM. CDR3 sequence (DNA): TGTGCCAGCAGTGCGACAGGGGGGACCGGGGAGCTGTTTTTT. Amino acids: CASSATGGTGELFF. The whole variable domain, filled in from reference TRBV28 and TRBJ2-2, reads DVKVTQSSRYLVKRTGEKVFLECVQDMDHENMFWYRQDPGLGLRLIYFSYDVKMKEKGDIPEGYSVSREKKERFSLILESASTNQTSMYLCASSATGGTGELFFGEGSRLTVL.

This clone has only one observation. CDR3 in DNA: TGCGCCAGCAGCCAGGACCGGGGGCCCCGCTATGGCTACACCTTC. Translation: CASSQDRGPRYGYTF. J is TRBJ1-2 and V is TRBV4-3; D perhaps matches TRBD1 (6 bases). CDR1 is LGHNA, CDR2 YSLEER, per germline. The CDR3 is 15 amino acids. V shed 3 bases and J shed 4 bases, with 15 bases lying between them.

V usage is TRBV6-1 and J usage is TRBJ1-6; a weak D match, TRBD1 (6 bases). Between the trimmed V and J ends, which lost 8 bases and 11 bases, there was a span of 16 bases. CDR1 and CDR2 (germline): MNHNS, SASEGT. The CDR3 is made up of 13 amino acids. In DNA, the CDR3 is TGTGCCAGCTCACAGGGTCTCGCGACACCCCTCCACTTT. Translating it yields CASSQGLATPLHF.